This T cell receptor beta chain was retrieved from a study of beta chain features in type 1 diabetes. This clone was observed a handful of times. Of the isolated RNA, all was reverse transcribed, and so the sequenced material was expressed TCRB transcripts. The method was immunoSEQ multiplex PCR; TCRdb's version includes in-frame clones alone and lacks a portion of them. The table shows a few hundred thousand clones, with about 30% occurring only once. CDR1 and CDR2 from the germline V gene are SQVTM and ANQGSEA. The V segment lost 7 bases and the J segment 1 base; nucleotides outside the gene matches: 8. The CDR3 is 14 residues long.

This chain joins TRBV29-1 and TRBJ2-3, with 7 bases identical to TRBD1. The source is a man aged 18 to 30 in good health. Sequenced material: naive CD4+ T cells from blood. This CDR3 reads CSASDRFRTDTQYF. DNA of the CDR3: TGCAGCGCCTCGGACAGGTTCCGCACAGATACGCAGTATTTT.